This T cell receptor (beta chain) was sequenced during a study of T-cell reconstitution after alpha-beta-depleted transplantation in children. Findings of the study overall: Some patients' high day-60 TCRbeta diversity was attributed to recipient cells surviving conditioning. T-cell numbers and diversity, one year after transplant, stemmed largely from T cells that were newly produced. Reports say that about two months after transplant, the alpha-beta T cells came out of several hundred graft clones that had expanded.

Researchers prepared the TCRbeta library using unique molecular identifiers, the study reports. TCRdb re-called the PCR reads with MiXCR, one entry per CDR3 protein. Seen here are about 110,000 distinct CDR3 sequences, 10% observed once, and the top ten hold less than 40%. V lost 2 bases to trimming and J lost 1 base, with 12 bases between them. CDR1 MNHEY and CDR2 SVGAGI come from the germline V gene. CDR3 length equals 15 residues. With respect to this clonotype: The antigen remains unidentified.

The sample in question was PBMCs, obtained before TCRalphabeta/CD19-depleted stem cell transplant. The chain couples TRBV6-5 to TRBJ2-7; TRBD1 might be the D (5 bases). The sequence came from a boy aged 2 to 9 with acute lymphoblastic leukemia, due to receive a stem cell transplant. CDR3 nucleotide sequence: TGTGCCAGCAGTTACGGCCTGGGGCAATCCTACGAGCAGTACTTC. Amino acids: CASSYGLGQSYEQYF.